The next 32 T cell receptor beta chains were all read from a single sample in a study of cytomegalovirus exposure and HLA in healthy donors. 60 Vbeta and 13 Jbeta primers were used in PCR. TCRdb's table, derived via immunoSEQ multiplex PCR, lists solely in-frame clones and lacks some. Here the sample spans about 70,000 clones, roughly 85% being singletons. Input material: PBMCs. These receptors all come from a woman aged 25 to 39 in good health and CMV-seronegative.

The genes are TRBV2 and TRBJ2-3; TRBD1 agrees at 10 bases. CDR3 length: 15 residues. Germline CDR1 reads SNHLY; CDR2 reads FYNNEI. V shed 6 bases and J 3 bases; nucleotides not matched to a gene: 6. CDR3 protein: CASRGGDRGTDTQYF. CDR3 DNA sequence: TGTGCCAGCAGGGGGGGGGACAGGGGAACAGATACGCAGTATTTT. The full variable domain, completed using reference TRBV2 and TRBJ2-3, is EPEVTQTPSHQVTQMGQEVILRCVPISNHLYFYWYRQILGQKVEFLVSFYNNEISEKSEIFDDQFSVERPDGSNFTLKIRSTKLEDSAMYFCASRGGDRGTDTQYFGPGTRLTVL.

This clone occurred once. The chain employs TRBV7-3 and TRBJ1-3; D remains ambiguous. Deletions cut 0 bases from V and 2 bases from J, with 8 bases between. Looked up from germline, CDR1 is SGHTA and CDR2 is FQGTGA. This CDR3 contains 15 residues. The CDR3: CASSLTPGTGNTIYF. In DNA form, the CDR3 reads TGTGCCAGCAGCTTAACACCCGGGACTGGAAACACCATATATTTT.

The chain links TRBV18 to TRBJ1-2; 8 positions match TRBD1. The ends lost 3 bases at V and 6 bases at J; junction bases unmatched: 9. Germline assignment: CDR1 KGHSH and CDR2 LQKENI. The CDR3 is made up of 15 amino acids. CDR3 nucleotide sequence: TGTGCCAGCTCACCGTCGGTACAGGGGGATAATGGCTACACCTTC. Encoded protein: CASSPSVQGDNGYTF.

The CDR3 DNA follows: TGTGCCAGCAGTGACCCACAGGGGGACGAGCAGTACTTC. Protein: CASSDPQGDEQYF. V usage is TRBV6-1 and J usage is TRBJ2-7, with 8 positions matching TRBD1. The length of the CDR3 is 13 residues. The germline gives CDR1 MNHNS, CDR2 SASEGT. V lost 3 bases, J lost 5 bases, and 3 bases stayed unmatched.

This chain links TRBV11-2 with TRBJ2-7; 8 positions match TRBD2. The CDR3 runs to 16 residues. The trim removed 5 bases at V and 5 bases at J, leaving 14 bases unmatched. The germline gives CDR1 SGHAT, CDR2 FQNNGV. CDR3 sequence reads: CASSSRSGGLEDEQYF. In DNA form, the CDR3 reads TGTGCCAGCAGCAGCAGAAGCGGGGGCCTGGAGGACGAGCAGTACTTC.

This clone was observed once. The gene calls are TRBV18 and TRBJ1-1, with 12 nucleotides matching TRBD1. CDR1 is KGHSH, CDR2 LQKENI, per germline. With V trimmed by 5 bases and J by 0 bases, 4 bases remained unmatched. The CDR3 runs to 16 residues. CDR3 loop: CASSEGTGGLNTEAFF. Written as DNA, the CDR3 is TGTGCCAGCTCAGAGGGGACAGGGGGCCTGAACACTGAAGCTTTCTTT.

The chain combines TRBV7-9 with TRBJ1-1; 7 nucleotides agree with TRBD1. The length of the CDR3 is 14 residues. The germline CDR1 and CDR2 sequences are SEHNR and FQNEAQ (reference sequence). The V and J ends lost 4 bases and 4 bases, in that order; junction bases with no gene match: 6. The DNA for the CDR3 is TGTGCCAGCAGCTCGACAGGGTGGACCACTGAAGCTTTCTTT. This translates into CASSSTGWTTEAFF.

This sequence joins TRBV7-9 and TRBJ2-1; TRBD2 aligns across 7 bases. There are 15 residues in the CDR3. With V trimmed by 4 bases and J by 5 bases, 8 bases remained unmatched. CDR1 and CDR2 (germline): SEHNR, FQNEAQ (reference sequence). The CDR3 region has the DNA TGTGCCAGCAGCTACCGACTAGCCGGAAACAATGAGCAGTTCTTC. Translating gives CASSYRLAGNNEQFF.

CDR3 DNA: TGTGCCAGCAGCTTAGAGGGGGGGGTTACTGAAGCTTTCTTT. Encoded protein: CASSLEGGVTEAFF. V usage is TRBV7-2 and J usage is TRBJ1-1; a weak D match, TRBD1 (6 bases). The length of the CDR3 is 14 residues. V lost 1 base and J lost 5, with 11 bases in between. CDR1 is SGHTA and CDR2 is FQGNSA in the germline V gene.

The rearrangement links TRBV7-8 to TRBJ2-3, with 7 bases that match TRBD1. Germline-derived CDR1 and CDR2 are SGHVS and FQNEAQ. Trimming cost V 4 bases and J 5 bases; bases outside gene matches: 0. The CDR3 length is 12 residues. The CDR3 sequence is CASSYRGDTQYF. The CDR3 nucleotides read TGTGCCAGCAGCTACAGGGGAGATACGCAGTATTTT.

The genes are TRBV9 and TRBJ1-3; D not certain. V shed 1 base and J shed 3 bases, with 5 bases lying between them. Looked up from germline, CDR1 is SGDLS and CDR2 is YYNGEE. The CDR3 has 13 residues. CDR3 loop: CASSVTSGNTIYF. The CDR3 DNA sequence: TGTGCCAGCAGCGTAACGAGTGGAAACACCATATATTTT.

The rearrangement uses TRBV28 and TRBJ1-1; no clear D gene. This CDR3 has 15 amino acids. The V and J ends lost 5 bases and 3 bases respectively, with 16 bases between them. CDR1 and CDR2 (germline): MDHEN, SYDVKM. DNA of the CDR3: TGTGCCAGCAGTCCCCAGACAATGGGTGACACTGAAGCTTTCTTT. This codes for CASSPQTMGDTEAFF.

The rearrangement links TRBV6-5 to TRBJ2-5, with 9 bases fitting TRBD1. Matching the DNA end better, TRBJ2-7 makes the J call doubtful. The CDR3 runs to 15 residues. In germline, CDR1 is MNHEY, CDR2 SVGAGI. The CDR3 bases are TGTGCCAGCAGTTACCGACAGGGGGGTTCCTACGAGCAGTACTTC. This encodes CASSYRQGGSYEQYF.

The chain recombines TRBV30 with TRBJ2-1, with TRBD1 matching over 12 bases. The CDR3 runs to 15 residues. Trimming at V came to 1 base and at J to 7 bases, leaving 5 bases not matched to a gene. Per germline, CDR1 GTSNPN and CDR2 SVGIG (reference sequence). CDR3 in DNA: TGTGCCTGGAGTGAGGGACAGGGGGCGCTGAATGAGCAGTTCTTC. Amino acids: CAWSEGQGALNEQFF.

The chain uses TRBV15 and TRBJ2-7; 10 bases line up with TRBD2. Trimming took 0 bases from V and 5 from J; bases not matched to a gene: 13. The CDR3 extends over 18 amino acids. CDR1 LNHNV and CDR2 YYDKDF come from the germline V gene (reference sequence). CDR3 residues: CATSRDTTSGSRSDEQYF. The DNA for the CDR3 is TGTGCCACCAGCAGAGATACGACTAGCGGGTCGAGGAGCGACGAGCAGTACTTC.

This clone was seen only once. V is TRBV7-6 and J is TRBJ2-1, with D perhaps matching TRBD2 (6 bases). The CDR3 covers 16 residues. Germline V gene lookup returns CDR1 SGHVS and CDR2 FNYEAQ. The V and J ends lost 11 bases and 1 base respectively, with 21 bases between them. The DNA of the CDR3 is TGTGCCGGCATGGCCGGGAGAGAGGTTTCCTACAATGAGCAGTTCTTC. It specifies CAGMAGREVSYNEQFF.

The gene calls are TRBV5-6 and TRBJ1-2; 8 bases fit TRBD1. V lost 2 bases to trimming and J lost 6 bases; unmatched junction nucleotides: 3. This CDR3 has 13 residues. From germline, CDR1 is SGHDT and CDR2 YYEEEE. The CDR3 region is CASSLTGGDGYTF. The DNA for the CDR3 is TGTGCCAGCAGCTTAACAGGGGGAGATGGCTACACCTTC.

The chain uses TRBV4-2 and TRBJ2-7; 13 bases align to TRBD2. CDR3 length: 17 amino acids. The junction had 7 bases not matched to a gene; V was cut back by 1 base and J by 4 bases. In germline, CDR1 is LGHNA, CDR2 YNFKEQ. CDR3 coding DNA: TGTGCCAGCAGCCAAGCCAGGACTAGCGGGAGTAGGTACGAGCAGTACTTC. Translating it yields CASSQARTSGSRYEQYF.

The chain couples TRBV7-8 to TRBJ2-5; a possible D gene is TRBD2 (6 bases). Germline loops: CDR1 SGHVS, CDR2 FQNEAQ. This CDR3 contains 13 residues. The V end lost 8 bases, the J end lost 5 bases, and 15 bases lay between the germline ends. The CDR3 nucleotides are TGTGCCAGCGGAGGGGCGATGGGGGAGACCCAGTACTTC. It is translated as CASGGAMGETQYF.

The genes are TRBV19 and TRBJ2-5, with TRBD2 identical over 15 bases. Trimming at V came to 5 bases and at J to 5 bases, leaving 0 bases not matched to a gene. The CDR3 runs 14 residues. Germline V gene data show CDR1 as LNHDA and CDR2 as SQIVND (reference sequence). The CDR3 DNA reads as TGTGCCAGTAGTGGACTAGCGGGAGGGGAGACCCAGTACTTC. Translating gives CASSGLAGGETQYF.

The J gene is TRBJ1-2, the V gene TRBV7-3; no definite D call. The germline V and J ends were trimmed by 1 base and 8 bases, with 11 bases remaining between them. This CDR3 has 13 residues. Germline CDR1 is SGHTA and CDR2 is FQGTGA. The CDR3 coding sequence is TGTGCCAGCAGCTTAAACGGGGTCGGCGGCTACACCTTC. This encodes CASSLNGVGGYTF.

The chain combines TRBV4-1 with TRBJ1-5; no definite D call. The length of the CDR3 is 14 residues. V was shortened by 3 bases and J by 0 bases, with 6 bases between the two germline ends. CDR1 and CDR2 from the germline V gene are MGHRA and YSYEKL. The CDR3 reads CASSQTNSNQPQHF. In DNA form, the CDR3 reads TGCGCCAGCAGCCAGACAAATAGCAATCAGCCCCAGCATTTT.

The chain combines TRBV7-2 with TRBJ2-3; TRBD1 is a possible D gene (5 bases). Deletions cut 5 bases from V and 6 bases from J, with 15 bases between. The length of the CDR3 is 14 residues. The V gene's germline CDR1 is SGHTA and CDR2 FQGNSA. This CDR3 reads CASSLGAKRDTQYF. The CDR3 DNA reads TGTGCCAGCAGCCTAGGGGCCAAACGGGATACGCAGTATTTT.

The chain couples TRBV27 to TRBJ2-3; no firm D call. Trimming took 4 bases from V and 4 from J, leaving 12 bases between them. CDR3 length: 14 residues. Per germline, CDR1 MNHEY and CDR2 SMNVEV (reference sequence). The CDR3 loop is CASSSPPLPDTQYF. As DNA, the CDR3 is TGTGCCAGCAGTTCGCCGCCTCTACCAGATACGCAGTATTTT.

The chain is built from TRBV2 and TRBJ2-1; D unresolved. This CDR3 contains 14 residues. Germline V lookup: CDR1 SNHLY, CDR2 FYNNEI. V shed 2 bases and J shed 9 bases, with 14 bases lying between them. The CDR3 loop reads CASSERRPPGEQFF. The CDR3 DNA reads TGTGCCAGCAGTGAAAGGCGACCCCCAGGTGAGCAGTTCTTC.

J is TRBJ1-1 and V is TRBV7-3; D gene ambiguous. Germline V gene lookup returns CDR1 SGHTA and CDR2 FQGTGA. This CDR3 is 13 amino acids long. Deletions cut 6 bases from V and 1 base from J, with 9 bases between. CDR3 sequence (DNA): TGTGCCAGCAGACCTCCAGGGAACACTGAAGCTTTCTTT. It specifies CASRPPGNTEAFF.

The J gene is TRBJ1-6, the V gene TRBV28, with 7 bases lining up with TRBD1. The CDR3 sequence is 14 residues long. Germline values: CDR1 MDHEN, CDR2 SYDVKM. Unmatched junction bases numbered 4, after V lost 8 bases and J lost 3 bases. CDR3 in DNA: TGTGCCAGCGGTTCAGGGGGCTATAATTCACCCCTCCACTTT. This encodes CASGSGGYNSPLHF.

V gene TRBV7-3 combines with J gene TRBJ2-2; tentative D call: TRBD2 (6 bases). The CDR3 length is 13 residues. Between the trimmed V and J ends, which lost 9 bases and 0 bases, there was a span of 8 bases. Germline CDR1 and CDR2: SGHTA and FQGTGA. CDR3 in DNA: TGTGCCAGTGGGAGGACGAACACCGGGGAGCTGTTTTTT. Translating gives CASGRTNTGELFF.

The chain couples TRBV9 to TRBJ1-1, with a tentative D call TRBD1 (6 bases). The ends were cut back, 7 bases at V and 4 bases at J, with 20 bases in the middle. CDR3 size: 15 residues. CDR1 is SGDLS, CDR2 YYNGEE, per germline. As DNA, the CDR3 is TGTGCCAGCGGACCGACGGGGAAAGGGGGCACTGAAGCTTTCTTT. Translation: CASGPTGKGGTEAFF. Combining the CDR3 with reference TRBV9 and TRBJ1-1 gives the whole variable domain DSGVTQTPKHLITATGQRVTLRCSPRSGDLSVYWYQQSLDQGLQFLIQYYNGEERAKGNILERFSAQQFPDLHSELNLSSLELGDSALYFCASGPTGKGGTEAFFGQGTRLTVV.

The gene calls are TRBV9 and TRBJ2-1, with unresolved D. Germline V CDR1 and CDR2: SGDLS, YYNGEE. The ends were cut back, 3 bases at V and 0 bases at J, with 4 bases in the middle. The CDR3 covers 13 residues. The CDR3 nucleotides read TGTGCCAGCAGCGGGAGCTCCTACAATGAGCAGTTCTTC. Protein sequence: CASSGSSYNEQFF.

This chain joins TRBV6-1 and TRBJ2-7; TRBD1 agrees at 9 bases. V gave up 6 bases and J gave up 4 bases; unmatched junction bases: 4. This CDR3 comprises 13 residues. Germline V gene data show CDR1 as MNHNS and CDR2 as SASEGT. The CDR3 sequence: CASSRDRAYEQYF. CDR3 bases: TGTGCCAGCAGCCGGGACAGGGCGTACGAGCAGTACTTC.

This clone was counted a few times. V usage is TRBV7-2 and J usage is TRBJ2-5; 7 bases are shared with TRBD2. This CDR3 has 16 amino acids. Unmatched junction bases numbered 8, after V lost 2 bases and J lost 2 bases. Germline V gene lookup returns CDR1 SGHTA and CDR2 FQGNSA. The CDR3 DNA is TGTGCCAGCAGCTTAAGCGGCGGGAGTGGGCAAGAGACCCAGTACTTC. Residues: CASSLSGGSGQETQYF. The full variable domain, in which reference TRBV7-2 and TRBJ2-5 provide the parts outside the CDR3, is GAGVSQSPSNKVTEKGKDVELRCDPISGHTALYWYRQSLGQGLEFLIYFQGNSAPDKSGLPSDRFSAERTGGSVSTLTIQRTQQEDSAVYLCASSLSGGSGQETQYFGPGTRLLVL.